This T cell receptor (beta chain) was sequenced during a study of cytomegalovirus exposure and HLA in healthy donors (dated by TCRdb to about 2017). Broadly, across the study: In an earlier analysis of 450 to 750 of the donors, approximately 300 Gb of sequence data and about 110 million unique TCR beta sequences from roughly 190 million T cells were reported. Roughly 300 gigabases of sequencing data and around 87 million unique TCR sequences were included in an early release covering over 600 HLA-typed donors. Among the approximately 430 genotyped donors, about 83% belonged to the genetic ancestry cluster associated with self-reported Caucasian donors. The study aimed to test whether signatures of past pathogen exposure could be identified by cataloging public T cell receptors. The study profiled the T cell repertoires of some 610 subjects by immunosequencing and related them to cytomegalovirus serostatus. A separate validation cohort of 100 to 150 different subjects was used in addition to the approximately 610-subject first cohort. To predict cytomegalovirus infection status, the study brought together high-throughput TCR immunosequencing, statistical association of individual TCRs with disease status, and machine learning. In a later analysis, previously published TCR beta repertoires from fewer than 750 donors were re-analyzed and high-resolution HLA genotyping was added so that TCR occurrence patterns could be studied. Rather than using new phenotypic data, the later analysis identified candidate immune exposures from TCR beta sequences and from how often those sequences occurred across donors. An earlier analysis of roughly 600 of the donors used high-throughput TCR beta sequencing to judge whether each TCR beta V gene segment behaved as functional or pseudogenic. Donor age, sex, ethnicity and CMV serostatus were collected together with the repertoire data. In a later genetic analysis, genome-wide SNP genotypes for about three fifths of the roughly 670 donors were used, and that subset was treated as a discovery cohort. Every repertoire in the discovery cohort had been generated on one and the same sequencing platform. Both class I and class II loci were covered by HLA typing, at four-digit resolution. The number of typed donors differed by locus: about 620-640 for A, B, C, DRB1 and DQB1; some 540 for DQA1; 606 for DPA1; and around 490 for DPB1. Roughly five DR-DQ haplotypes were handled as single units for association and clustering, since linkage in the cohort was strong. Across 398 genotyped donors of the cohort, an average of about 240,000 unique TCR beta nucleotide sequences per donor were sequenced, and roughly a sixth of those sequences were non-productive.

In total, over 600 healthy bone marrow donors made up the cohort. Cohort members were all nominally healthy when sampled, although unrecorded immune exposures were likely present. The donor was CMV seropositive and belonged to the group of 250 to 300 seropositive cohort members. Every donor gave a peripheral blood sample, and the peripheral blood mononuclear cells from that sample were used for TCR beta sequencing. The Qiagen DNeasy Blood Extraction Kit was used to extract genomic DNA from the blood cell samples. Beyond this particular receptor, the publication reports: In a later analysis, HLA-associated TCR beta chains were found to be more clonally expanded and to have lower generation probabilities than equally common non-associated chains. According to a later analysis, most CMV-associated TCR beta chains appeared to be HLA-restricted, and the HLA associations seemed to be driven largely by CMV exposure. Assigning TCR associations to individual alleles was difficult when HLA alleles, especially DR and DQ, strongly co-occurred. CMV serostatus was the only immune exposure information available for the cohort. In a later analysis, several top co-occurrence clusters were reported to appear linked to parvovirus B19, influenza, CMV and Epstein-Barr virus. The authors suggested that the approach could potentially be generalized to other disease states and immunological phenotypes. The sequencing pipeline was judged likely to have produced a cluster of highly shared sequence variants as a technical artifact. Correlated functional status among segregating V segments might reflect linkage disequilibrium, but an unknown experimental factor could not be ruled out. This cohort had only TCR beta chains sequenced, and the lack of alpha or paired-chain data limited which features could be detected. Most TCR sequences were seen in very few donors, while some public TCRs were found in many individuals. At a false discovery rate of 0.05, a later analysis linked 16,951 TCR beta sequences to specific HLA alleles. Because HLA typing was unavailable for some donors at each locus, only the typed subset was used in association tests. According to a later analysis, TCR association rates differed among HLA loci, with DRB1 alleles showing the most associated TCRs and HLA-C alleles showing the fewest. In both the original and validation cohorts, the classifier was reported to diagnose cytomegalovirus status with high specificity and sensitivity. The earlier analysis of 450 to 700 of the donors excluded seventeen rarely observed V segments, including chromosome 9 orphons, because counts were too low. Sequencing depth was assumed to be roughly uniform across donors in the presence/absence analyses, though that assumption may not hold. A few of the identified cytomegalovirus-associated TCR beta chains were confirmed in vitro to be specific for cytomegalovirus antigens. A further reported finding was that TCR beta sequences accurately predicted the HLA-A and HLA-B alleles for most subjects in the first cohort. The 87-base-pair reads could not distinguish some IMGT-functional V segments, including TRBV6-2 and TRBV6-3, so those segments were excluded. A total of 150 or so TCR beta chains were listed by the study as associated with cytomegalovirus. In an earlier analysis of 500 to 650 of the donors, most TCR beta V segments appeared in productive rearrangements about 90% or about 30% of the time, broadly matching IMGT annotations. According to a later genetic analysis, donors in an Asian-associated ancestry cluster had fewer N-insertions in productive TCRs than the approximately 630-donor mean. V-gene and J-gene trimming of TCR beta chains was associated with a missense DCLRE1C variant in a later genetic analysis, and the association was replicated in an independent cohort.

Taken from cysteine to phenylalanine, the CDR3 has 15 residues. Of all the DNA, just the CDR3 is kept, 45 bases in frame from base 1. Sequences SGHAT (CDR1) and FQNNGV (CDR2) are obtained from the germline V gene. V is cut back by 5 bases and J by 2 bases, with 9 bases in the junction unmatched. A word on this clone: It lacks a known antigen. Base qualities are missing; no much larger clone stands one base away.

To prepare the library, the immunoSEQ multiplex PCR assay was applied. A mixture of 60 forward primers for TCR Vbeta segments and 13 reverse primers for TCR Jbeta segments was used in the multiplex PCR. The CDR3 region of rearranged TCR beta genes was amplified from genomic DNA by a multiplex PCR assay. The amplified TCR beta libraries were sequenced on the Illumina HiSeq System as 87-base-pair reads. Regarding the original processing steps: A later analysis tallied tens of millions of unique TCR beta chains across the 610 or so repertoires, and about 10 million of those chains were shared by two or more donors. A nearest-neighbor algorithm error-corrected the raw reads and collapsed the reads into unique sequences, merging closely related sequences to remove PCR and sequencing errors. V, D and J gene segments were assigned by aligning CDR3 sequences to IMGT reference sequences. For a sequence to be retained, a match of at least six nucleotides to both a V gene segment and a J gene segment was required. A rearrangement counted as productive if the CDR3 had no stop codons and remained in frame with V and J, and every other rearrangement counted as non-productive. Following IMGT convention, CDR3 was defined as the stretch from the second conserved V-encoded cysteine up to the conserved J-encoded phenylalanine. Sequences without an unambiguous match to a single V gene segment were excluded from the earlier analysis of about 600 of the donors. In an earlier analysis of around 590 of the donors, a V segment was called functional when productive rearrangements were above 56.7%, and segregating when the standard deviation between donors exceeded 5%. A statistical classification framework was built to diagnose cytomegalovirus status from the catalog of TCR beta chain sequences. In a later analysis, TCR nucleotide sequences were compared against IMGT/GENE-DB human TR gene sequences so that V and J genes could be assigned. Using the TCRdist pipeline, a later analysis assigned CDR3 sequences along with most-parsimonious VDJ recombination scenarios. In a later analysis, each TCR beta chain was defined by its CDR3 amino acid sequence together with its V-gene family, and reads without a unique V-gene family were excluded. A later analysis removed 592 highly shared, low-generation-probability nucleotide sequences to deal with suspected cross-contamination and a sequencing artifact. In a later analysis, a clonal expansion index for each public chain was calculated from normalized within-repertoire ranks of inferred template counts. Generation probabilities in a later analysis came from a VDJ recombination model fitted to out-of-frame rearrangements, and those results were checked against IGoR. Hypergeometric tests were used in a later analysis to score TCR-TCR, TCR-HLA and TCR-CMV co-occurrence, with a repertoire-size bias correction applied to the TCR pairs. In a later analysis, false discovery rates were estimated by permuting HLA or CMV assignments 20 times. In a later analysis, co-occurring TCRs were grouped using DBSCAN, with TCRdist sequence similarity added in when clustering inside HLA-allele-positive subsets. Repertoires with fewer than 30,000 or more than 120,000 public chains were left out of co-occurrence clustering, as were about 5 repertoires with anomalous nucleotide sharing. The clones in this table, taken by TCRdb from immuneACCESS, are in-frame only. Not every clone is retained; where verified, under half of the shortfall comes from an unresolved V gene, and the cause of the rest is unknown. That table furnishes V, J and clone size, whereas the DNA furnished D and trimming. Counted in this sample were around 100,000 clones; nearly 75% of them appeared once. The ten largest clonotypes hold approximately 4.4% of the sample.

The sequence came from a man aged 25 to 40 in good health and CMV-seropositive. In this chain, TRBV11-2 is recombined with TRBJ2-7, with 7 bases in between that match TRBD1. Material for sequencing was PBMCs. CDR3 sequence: CASSDTPGGPYEQYF. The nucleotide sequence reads TGTGCCAGCAGCGACACTCCAGGGGGACCCTACGAGCAGTACTTC.